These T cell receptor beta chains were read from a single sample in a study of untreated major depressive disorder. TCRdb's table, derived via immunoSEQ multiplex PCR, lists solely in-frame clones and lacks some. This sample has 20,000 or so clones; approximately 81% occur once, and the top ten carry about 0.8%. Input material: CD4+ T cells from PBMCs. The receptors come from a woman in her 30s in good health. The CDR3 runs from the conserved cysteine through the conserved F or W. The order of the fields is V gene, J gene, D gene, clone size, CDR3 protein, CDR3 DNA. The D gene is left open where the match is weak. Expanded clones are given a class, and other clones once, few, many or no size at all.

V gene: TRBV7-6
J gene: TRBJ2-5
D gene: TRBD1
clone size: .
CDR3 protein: CASSLAWTGQETQYF
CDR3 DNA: TGTGCCAGCAGCTTAGCTTGGACAGGGCAAGAGACCCAGTACTTC

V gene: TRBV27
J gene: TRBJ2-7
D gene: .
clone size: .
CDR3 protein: CASSFLGTPPYEQYF
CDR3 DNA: TGTGCCAGCAGTTTTTTGGGGACACCCCCCTACGAGCAGTACTTC

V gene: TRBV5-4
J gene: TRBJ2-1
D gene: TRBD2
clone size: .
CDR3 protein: CASSLVRGRYTEQFF
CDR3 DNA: TGTGCCAGCAGCTTGGTTCGCGGGAGGTACACTGAGCAGTTCTTC

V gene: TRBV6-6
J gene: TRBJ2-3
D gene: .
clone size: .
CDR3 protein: CASSYGQEADTQYF
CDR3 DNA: TGTGCCAGCAGTTACGGGCAGGAGGCAGATACGCAGTATTTT

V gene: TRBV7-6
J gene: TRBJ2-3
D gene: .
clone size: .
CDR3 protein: CASSLAGKGVTDTQYF
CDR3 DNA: TGTGCCAGCAGCTTAGCGGGGAAGGGGGTCACAGATACGCAGTATTTT

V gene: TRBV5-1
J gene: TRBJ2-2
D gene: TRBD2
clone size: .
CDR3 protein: CASSLAGNTGELFF
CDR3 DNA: TGCGCCAGCAGCCTAGCGGGGAACACCGGGGAGCTGTTTTTT

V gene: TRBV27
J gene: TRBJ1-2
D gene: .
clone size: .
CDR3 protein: CASSLSSGVVGDGYTF
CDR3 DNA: TGTGCCAGCAGTTTATCATCAGGGGTGGTGGGCGATGGCTACACCTTC

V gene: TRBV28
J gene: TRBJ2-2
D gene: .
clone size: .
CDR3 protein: CATDRESRAGGELFF
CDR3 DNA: TGTGCCACCGACCGGGAGTCTAGGGCCGGCGGGGAGCTGTTTTTT

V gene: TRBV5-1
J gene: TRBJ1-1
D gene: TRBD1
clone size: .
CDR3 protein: CASSWGQGAVTEAFF
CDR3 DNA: TGCGCCAGCAGCTGGGGACAGGGGGCAGTTACTGAAGCTTTCTTT

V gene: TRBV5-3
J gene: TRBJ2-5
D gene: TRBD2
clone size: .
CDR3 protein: CARRPGTRFGETQYF
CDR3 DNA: TGTGCCAGAAGGCCCGGGACTAGGTTCGGGGAGACCCAGTACTTC

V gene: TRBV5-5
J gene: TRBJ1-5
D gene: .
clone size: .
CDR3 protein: CASSLESYQPQHF
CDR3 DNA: TGTGCCAGCAGCTTGGAGTCCTATCAGCCCCAGCATTTT

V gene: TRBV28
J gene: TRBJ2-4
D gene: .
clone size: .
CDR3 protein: CASSFLSRENIQYF
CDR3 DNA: TGTGCCAGCAGTTTTCTTTCTCGGGAAAACATTCAGTACTTC

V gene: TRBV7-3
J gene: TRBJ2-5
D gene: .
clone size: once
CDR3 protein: CASSLDRQETQYF
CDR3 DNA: TGTGCCAGCAGCCTAGATAGACAAGAGACCCAGTACTTC

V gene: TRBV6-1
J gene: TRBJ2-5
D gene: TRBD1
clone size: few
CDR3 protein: CASSEAPRDRSPPYF
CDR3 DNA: TGTGCCAGCAGTGAGGCCCCCCGGGACAGGTCCCCCCCGTACTTC

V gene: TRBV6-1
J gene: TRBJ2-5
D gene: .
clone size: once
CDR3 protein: CASSEMVIAGGETQYF
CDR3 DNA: TGTGCCAGCAGTGAAATGGTGATAGCTGGGGGAGAGACCCAGTACTTC

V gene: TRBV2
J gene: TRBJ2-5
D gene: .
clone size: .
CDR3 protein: CASSMETQYF
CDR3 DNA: TGTGCCAGCAGTATGGAGACCCAGTACTTC